The sequence of this T cell receptor beta chain was determined in a study of blood T cell repertoires in COVID-19. About the study: T cells, B-cell-depleted T cells, or PBMCs supplied cDNA or gDNA.

V dropped 6 bases and J dropped 3; count of bases not matched to a gene: 10. CDR3 length: 15 amino acids. Germline V gene data show CDR1 as MNHEY and CDR2 as SVGAGI. This clone occurred once. The table came from immunoSEQ multiplex PCR; TCRdb's copy has only in-frame clones and leaves some out. The table shows some 97,000 clones, with roughly nine tenths occurring only once. The sequence came from a man younger than 45 in a cohort sampled during active COVID-19. V and J are TRBV6-5 and TRBJ2-7; 8 bases align to TRBD1. Sequencing was carried out using peripheral blood. Written as DNA, the CDR3 is TGTGCCAGCAGCCCCTCGACAGGGGAAATCTACGAGCAGTACTTC. Encoded protein: CASSPSTGEIYEQYF.